The 6 T cell receptor beta chains below all came from one sample that was sequenced in a study of patients and donors after allogeneic stem cell transplantation. One entry per CDR3 protein, called by TCRdb with MiXCR from the RT-PCR reads. The sample includes some 880,000 distinct CDR3 sequences, roughly 18% of them seen just once. The sequencing input was blood, either unsorted or a sorted T cell fraction (not recorded which). These receptors originate from a human donor who was either an allogeneic HSCT recipient or a stem cell or donor lymphocyte infusion donor (not recorded which). It is not recorded whose cells these are; they may come from a transplant donor.

This chain links TRBV12-3 or TRBV12-4 with TRBJ2-7; the match to TRBD2 covers 8 bases. V was pared by 3 bases and J by 1 base, with 8 bases of the junction left unmatched. The CDR3 sequence is 16 residues long. The CDR3 spells CASSFSYRGGSYEQYF. The CDR3 DNA reads TGTGCCAGCAGTTTCAGTTATCGGGGGGGGTCCTACGAGCAGTACTTC.

This rearrangement joins TRBV5-1 to TRBJ1-2; 9 nucleotides match TRBD1. With V trimmed by 4 bases and J by 4 bases, 8 bases remained unmatched. In germline, CDR1 is SGHRS, CDR2 YFSETQ. CDR3 size: 15 residues. As DNA, the CDR3 is TGCGCCAGCAGCGGGACAGGGCGGATTGGCTATGGCTACACCTTC. This translates into CASSGTGRIGYGYTF. Complete variable domain (other parts from reference TRBV5-1 and TRBJ1-2): KAGVTQTPRYLIKTRGQQVTLSCSPISGHRSVSWYQQTPGQGLQFLFEYFSETQRNKGNFPGRFSGRQFSNSRSEMNVSTLELGDSALYLCASSGTGRIGYGYTFGSGTRLTVV.

The rearrangement links TRBV30 to TRBJ1-2; D is uncertain. Germline assignment: CDR1 GTSNPN and CDR2 SVGIG (reference sequence). The CDR3 runs 12 residues. V dropped 2 bases and J dropped 4 bases, with 8 bases sitting between them. This CDR3 reads CAWSPDSYGYTF. The CDR3 DNA reads TGTGCCTGGAGTCCAGACTCCTATGGCTACACCTTC.

Written as DNA, the CDR3 is TGTGCCAGCAGCTTTGGACAGGGAAAGGGCACAGATACGCAGTATTTT. Translation: CASSFGQGKGTDTQYF. The rearrangement links TRBV5-4 to TRBJ2-3, with 8 bases identical to TRBD1. The CDR3 totals 16 residues. The germline gives CDR1 SGHNT, CDR2 YYREEE (reference sequence). J lost 1 base, V lost 2 bases, and 6 bases had no gene match.

The chain has TRBV20-1 and TRBJ2-7; D not resolved. This CDR3 comprises 14 residues. Trimming removed 0 bases at V and 2 bases at J, with 11 bases between. CDR1 DFQATT and CDR2 SNEGSKA come from the germline V gene (reference sequence). This CDR3 reads CSARDTPGPYEQYF. The CDR3 DNA follows: TGCAGTGCTAGAGATACCCCAGGCCCCTACGAGCAGTACTTC.

This rearrangement joins TRBV5-1 to TRBJ2-3, with 10 bases identical to TRBD2. CDR1 SGHRS and CDR2 YFSETQ come from the germline V gene. This CDR3 has 15 amino acids. V gave up 4 bases and J gave up 2 bases; unmatched junction bases: 4. The CDR3 DNA sequence: TGCGCCAGCAGCGGTGGACTAGCGGTCACAGATACGCAGTATTTT. It specifies CASSGGLAVTDTQYF.